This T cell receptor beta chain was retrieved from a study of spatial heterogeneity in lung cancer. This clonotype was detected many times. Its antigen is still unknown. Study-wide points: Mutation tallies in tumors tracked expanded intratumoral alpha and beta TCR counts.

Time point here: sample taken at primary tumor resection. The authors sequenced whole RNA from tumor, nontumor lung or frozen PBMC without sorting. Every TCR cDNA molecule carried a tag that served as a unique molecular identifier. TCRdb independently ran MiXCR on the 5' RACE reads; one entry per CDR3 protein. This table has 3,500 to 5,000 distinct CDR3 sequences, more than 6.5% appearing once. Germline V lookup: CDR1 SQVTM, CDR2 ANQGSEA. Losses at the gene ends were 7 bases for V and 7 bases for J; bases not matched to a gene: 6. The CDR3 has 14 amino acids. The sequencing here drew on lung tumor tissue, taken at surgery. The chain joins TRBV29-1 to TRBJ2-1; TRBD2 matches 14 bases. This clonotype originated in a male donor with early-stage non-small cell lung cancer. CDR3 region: CSAGTSGSGNEQFF. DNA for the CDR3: TGCAGCGCCGGGACTAGCGGGAGCGGGAATGAGCAGTTCTTC.